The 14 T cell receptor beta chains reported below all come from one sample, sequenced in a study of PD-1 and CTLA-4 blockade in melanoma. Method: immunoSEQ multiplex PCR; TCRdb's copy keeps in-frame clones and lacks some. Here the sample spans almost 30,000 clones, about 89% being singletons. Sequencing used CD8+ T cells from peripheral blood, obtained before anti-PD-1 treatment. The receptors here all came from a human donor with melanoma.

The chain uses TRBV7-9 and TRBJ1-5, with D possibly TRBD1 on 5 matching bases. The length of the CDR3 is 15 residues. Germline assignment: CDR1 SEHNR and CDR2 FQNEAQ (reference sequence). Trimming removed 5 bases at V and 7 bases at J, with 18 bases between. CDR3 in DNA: TGTGCCAGCAGCCTTGTCGGGGACGGGAGCCAGCCCCAGCATTTT. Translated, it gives CASSLVGDGSQPQHF.

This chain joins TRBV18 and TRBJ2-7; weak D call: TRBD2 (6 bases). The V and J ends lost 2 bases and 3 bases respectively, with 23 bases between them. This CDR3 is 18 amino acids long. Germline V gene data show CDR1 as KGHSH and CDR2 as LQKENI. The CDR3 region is CASSPARVMDYLGYEQYF. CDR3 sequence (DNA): TGTGCCAGCTCACCAGCTCGCGTGATGGACTACCTCGGCTACGAGCAGTACTTC.

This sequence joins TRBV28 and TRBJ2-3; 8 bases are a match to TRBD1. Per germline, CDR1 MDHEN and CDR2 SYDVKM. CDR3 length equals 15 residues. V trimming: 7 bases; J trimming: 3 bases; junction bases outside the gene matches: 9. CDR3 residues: CASTPYRGSTDTQYF. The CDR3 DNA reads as TGTGCCAGCACCCCTTACAGGGGGAGTACAGATACGCAGTATTTT.

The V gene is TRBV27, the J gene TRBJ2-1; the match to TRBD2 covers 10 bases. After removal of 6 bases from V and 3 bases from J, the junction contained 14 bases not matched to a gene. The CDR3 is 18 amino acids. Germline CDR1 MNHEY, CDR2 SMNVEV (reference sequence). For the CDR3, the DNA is TGTGCCAGCAGACCCGGACTAGCGGAAGAAGGACTCTACAATGAGCAGTTCTTC. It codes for CASRPGLAEEGLYNEQFF.

In DNA form, the CDR3 reads TGTGCCAGCACTATCTCCCCCGGAAACACCATATATTTT. This sequence encodes CASTISPGNTIYF. This chain uses TRBV12-3 or TRBV12-4 with TRBJ1-3, with D unclear. The CDR3 contains 13 residues. V was shortened by 7 bases and J by 4 bases, with 11 bases between the two germline ends.

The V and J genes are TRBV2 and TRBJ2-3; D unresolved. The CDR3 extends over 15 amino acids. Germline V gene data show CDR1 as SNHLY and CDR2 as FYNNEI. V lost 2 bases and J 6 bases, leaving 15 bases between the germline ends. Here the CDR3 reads CASSELQAAMDTQYF. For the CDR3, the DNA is TGTGCCAGCAGTGAATTGCAGGCTGCAATGGATACGCAGTATTTT. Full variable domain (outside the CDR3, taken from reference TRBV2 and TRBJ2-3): EPEVTQTPSHQVTQMGQEVILRCVPISNHLYFYWYRQILGQKVEFLVSFYNNEISEKSEIFDDQFSVERPDGSNFTLKIRSTKLEDSAMYFCASSELQAAMDTQYFGPGTRLTVL.

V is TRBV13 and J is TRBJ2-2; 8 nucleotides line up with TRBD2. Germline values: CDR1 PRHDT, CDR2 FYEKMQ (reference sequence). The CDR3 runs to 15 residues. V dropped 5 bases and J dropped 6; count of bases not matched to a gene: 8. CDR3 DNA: TGTGCCAGCAGCCCCCAGCGGGAGTGGTCCGGGGAGCTGTTTTTT. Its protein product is CASSPQREWSGELFF.

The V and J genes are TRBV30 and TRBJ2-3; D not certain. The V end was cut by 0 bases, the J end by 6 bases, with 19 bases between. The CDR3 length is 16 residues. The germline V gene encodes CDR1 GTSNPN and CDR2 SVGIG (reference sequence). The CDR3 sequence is CAWSVELSASGDTQYF. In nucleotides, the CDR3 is TGTGCCTGGAGTGTTGAACTATCCGCGTCCGGGGATACGCAGTATTTT.

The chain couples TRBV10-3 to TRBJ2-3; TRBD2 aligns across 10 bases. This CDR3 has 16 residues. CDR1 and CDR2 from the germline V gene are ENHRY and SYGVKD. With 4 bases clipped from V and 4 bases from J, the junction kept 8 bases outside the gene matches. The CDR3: CAISVSTSGKADTQYF. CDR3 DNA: TGTGCCATCAGTGTTTCAACTAGCGGGAAAGCAGATACGCAGTATTTT.

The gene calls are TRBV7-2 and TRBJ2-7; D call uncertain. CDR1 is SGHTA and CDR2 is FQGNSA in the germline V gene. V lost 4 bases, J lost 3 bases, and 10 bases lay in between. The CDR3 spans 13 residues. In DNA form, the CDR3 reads TGTGCCAGCAGCTCACTAAATAACTACGAGCAGTACTTC. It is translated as CASSSLNNYEQYF.

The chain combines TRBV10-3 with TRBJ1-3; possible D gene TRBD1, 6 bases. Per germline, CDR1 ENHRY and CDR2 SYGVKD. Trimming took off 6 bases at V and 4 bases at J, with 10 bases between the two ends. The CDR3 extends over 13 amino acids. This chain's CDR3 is CAIREDSGNTIYF. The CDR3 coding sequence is TGTGCCATCAGGGAGGACAGCGGAAACACCATATATTTT.

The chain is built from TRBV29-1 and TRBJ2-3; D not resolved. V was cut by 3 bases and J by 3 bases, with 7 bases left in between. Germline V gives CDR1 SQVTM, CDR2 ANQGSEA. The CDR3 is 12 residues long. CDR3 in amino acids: CSVDPDTDTQYF. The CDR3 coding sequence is TGCAGCGTTGATCCGGATACAGATACGCAGTATTTT.

The CDR3 DNA reads as TGCGCCAGCAGCTCCACAGGAGACACCCAATACAATGAGCAGTTCTTC. Encoded protein: CASSSTGDTQYNEQFF. This chain uses TRBV5-1 with TRBJ2-1; the D gene is possibly TRBD1 (5 bases). Germline V gives CDR1 SGHRS, CDR2 YFSETQ. V lost 3 bases and J 4 bases, leaving 17 bases between the germline ends. The CDR3 has 16 amino acids.

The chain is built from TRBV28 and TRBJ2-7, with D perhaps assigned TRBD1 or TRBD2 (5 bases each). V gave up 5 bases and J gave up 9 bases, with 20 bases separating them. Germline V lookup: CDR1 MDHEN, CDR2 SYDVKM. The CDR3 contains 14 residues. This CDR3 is CASSPEGTAAVQYF. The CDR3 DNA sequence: TGTGCCAGCAGTCCCGAGGGGACCGCCGCAGTGCAGTACTTC.